This record concerns one TCR beta chain sequence. Antigen: not known. This table comes from immunoSEQ multiplex PCR, and its TCRdb copy is limited to in-frame clones, with some not included. The data contain over 20,000 clones, 70% to 90% of them seen just once; the ten biggest clones take up 25% to 35%. The sample originates from a study of T cells in localized non-small cell lung cancer. Regarding the study as a whole: Median around 56 top-100 tumor clones were shared with paired adjacent lung.

The material sequenced was peripheral blood mononuclear cells, taken before any cancer treatment. The receptor was derived from a male donor aged 60 or over with stage II lung adenocarcinoma.

The CDR3 loop is CAISYRAQETQYF. The CDR3 DNA sequence: TGTGCCATCTCCTACAGGGCCCAAGAGACCCAGTACTTC. The chain has TRBV10-3 and TRBJ2-5; possible D gene TRBD1, 6 bases. Trimming took off 8 bases at V and 1 base at J, with 11 bases between the two ends. The CDR3 is 13 residues long. CDR1 is ENHRY and CDR2 is SYGVKD in the germline V gene.